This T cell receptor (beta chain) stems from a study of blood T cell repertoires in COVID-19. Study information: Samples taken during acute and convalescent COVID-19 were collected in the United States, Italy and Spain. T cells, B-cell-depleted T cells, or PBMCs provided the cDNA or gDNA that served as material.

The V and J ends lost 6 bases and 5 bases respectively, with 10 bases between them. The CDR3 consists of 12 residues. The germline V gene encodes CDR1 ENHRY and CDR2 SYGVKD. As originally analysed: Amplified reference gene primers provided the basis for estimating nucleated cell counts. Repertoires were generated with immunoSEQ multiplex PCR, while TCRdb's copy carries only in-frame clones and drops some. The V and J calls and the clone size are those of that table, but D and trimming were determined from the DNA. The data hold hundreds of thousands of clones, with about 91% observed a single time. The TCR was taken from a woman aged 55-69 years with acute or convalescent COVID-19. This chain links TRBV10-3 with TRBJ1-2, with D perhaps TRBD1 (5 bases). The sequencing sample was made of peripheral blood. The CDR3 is CAISDGHYGYTF. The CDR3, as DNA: TGTGCCATCAGCGACGGACATTATGGCTACACCTTC.